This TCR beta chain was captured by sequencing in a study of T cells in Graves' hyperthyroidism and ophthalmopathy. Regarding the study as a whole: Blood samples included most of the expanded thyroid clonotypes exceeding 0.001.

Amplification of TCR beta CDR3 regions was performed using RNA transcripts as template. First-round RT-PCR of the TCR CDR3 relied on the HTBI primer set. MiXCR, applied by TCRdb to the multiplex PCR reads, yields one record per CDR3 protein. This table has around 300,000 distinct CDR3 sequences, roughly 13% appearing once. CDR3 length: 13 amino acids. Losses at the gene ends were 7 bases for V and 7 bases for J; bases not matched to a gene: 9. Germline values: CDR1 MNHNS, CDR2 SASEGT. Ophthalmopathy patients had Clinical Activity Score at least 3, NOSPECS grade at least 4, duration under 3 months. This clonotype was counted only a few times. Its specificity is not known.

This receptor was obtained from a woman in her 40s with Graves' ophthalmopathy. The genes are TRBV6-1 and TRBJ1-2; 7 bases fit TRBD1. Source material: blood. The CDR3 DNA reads TGTGCCAGCATCCGGACAGGTCAGGGTGGCTACACCTTC. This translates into CASIRTGQGGYTF.